This T cell receptor beta chain was sequenced in a study of siplizumab effects on memory and regulatory T cells (dated by TCRdb to about 2019). For the wider study: The study examined how the anti-CD2 antibody siplizumab affects alloreactive T-cell subsets in allogeneic mixed lymphocyte reactions built from human PBMCs. What the study reported, not specific to this receptor: A naive or memory phenotype could not be assigned to roughly 80-96% of proliferating CD4+ or CD8+ clones. Siplizumab significantly reduced the cumulative frequency of alloreactive sequences traceable to unstimulated CD4+ memory T cells. Because sequences below about 10^-5 frequency were poorly captured, only a minor fraction of alloreactive clones could be mapped to unstimulated subsets. The suppressive function of proliferating Tregs from siplizumab cultures was not functionally confirmed. Among mappable alloreactive CD4+ clones, the Treg-derived fraction averaged approximately 66% with siplizumab versus roughly 29% in control reactions. Unstimulated naive T cells appeared to be more diverse than memory T cells, and naive cells seemed to make a substantial contribution to the alloresponse.

Reading the germline V gene (reference sequence) gives CDR1 LNHDA and CDR2 SQIVND. The V end loses 4 bases and the J end loses 6 bases, and a stretch of 10 bases separates them. Measured from the cysteine to the phenylalanine, the CDR3 is 13 residues long. The only DNA kept is the CDR3, 39 bases in frame from the first base. The library was prepared using the immunoSEQ multiplex PCR assay. Each sample had 85,000 to 100,000 TCR templates assayed by the deep sequencing platform. Genomic DNA extracted from sorted T cells was used for TCRbeta CDR3 sequencing. The published analysis was carried out like this. Clonal analysis of TCRbeta CDR3 data was done in the R programming language. Alloreactive CD4+ and CD8+ clones were identified by comparing unstimulated samples to CFSE-low samples taken after the reaction. By matching sequences to the repertoires of sorted unstimulated Treg and non-Treg cells, each alloreactive CD4+ clone was assigned a regulatory or non-regulatory origin. TCRdb took this table from immuneACCESS and kept in-frame rearrangements with V and J called. Such tables lack part of the clones; where checked against another copy, unresolved V genes explain under half of the gap, and the rest is unexplained. Clonal size and the V and J genes are those of that table, whereas D and trimming came from the DNA. The sample table holds fewer than 80,000 clones, of which roughly 93% were seen once. Together, the top ten hold less than 5.5% of the sample.

Sorted unstimulated T cells and proliferating T cells recovered from mixed lymphocyte reactions underwent TCRbeta CDR3 sequencing. Fresh whole blood from ten HLA-typed healthy donors served as the source for isolating PBMCs. Of note for this clone: The antigen this receptor binds is unknown. No base qualities exist here, and no much larger clone lies one base off it.

Sequenced sample: CD8+ T cells sorted from blood. The sequence was obtained from a human donor in good health. The chain links TRBV19 with TRBJ2-1; possibly the D gene is TRBD2, per 6 matching bases. The CDR3: CASSSGVFNEQFF. The DNA reads as follows: TGTGCCAGTAGTAGCGGGGTTTTCAATGAGCAGTTCTTC. The reference TRBV19 and TRBJ2-1 proteins fill in what lies around the CDR3, so the full variable domain reads DGGITQSPKYLFRKEGQNVTLSCEQNLNHDAMYWYRQDPGQGLRLIYYSQIVNDFQKGDIAEGYSVSREKKESFPLTVTSAQKNPTAFYLCASSSGVFNEQFFGPGTRLTVL.